The 18 T cell receptor beta chains below all came from one sample that was sequenced in a study of T cells after yellow fever vaccination. MiXCR was run by TCRdb on the 5' RACE reads, yielding one entry per CDR3 protein. The sample records around 350,000 distinct CDR3 sequences, about 6.2% being singletons. Sequencing used PBMCs, obtained 5 days after the yellow fever booster vaccination. Receptors were obtained from a man aged 30-40 years who received the YFV17D yellow fever vaccine.

This clonotype occurred many times. The chain employs TRBV9 and TRBJ2-1; the D gene is possibly TRBD2 (5 bases). Trimming took 3 bases from V and 9 from J, leaving 13 bases between them. The CDR3 is 13 residues long. From germline, CDR1 is SGDLS and CDR2 YYNGEE. This chain's CDR3 is CASSGTSSIEQFF. In DNA form, the CDR3 reads TGTGCCAGCAGCGGAACATCTAGCATTGAGCAGTTCTTC.

This clonotype turned up a few times. The chain carries TRBV30 and TRBJ2-1; 7 positions agree with TRBD2. The CDR3 length is 13 residues. V lost 3 bases to trimming and J lost 10 bases; unmatched junction nucleotides: 9. Germline-derived CDR1 and CDR2 are GTSNPN and SVGIG (reference sequence). The CDR3 nucleotides read TGTGCCTGGAGGGCTAGCGGTCTGGGGGAGCAGTTCTTC. Its protein is CAWRASGLGEQFF.

This clonotype was observed a handful of times. The chain joins TRBV12-3 or TRBV12-4 to TRBJ1-5, with TRBD1 as a possible D gene (5 bases). CDR3 length equals 17 residues. V lost 3 bases and J 7 bases, leaving 22 bases between the germline ends. Here the CDR3 reads CASSFRGRGGGRQPQHF. The CDR3 coding sequence is TGTGCCAGCAGTTTTCGGGGACGGGGTGGGGGAAGGCAGCCCCAGCATTTT.

The CDR3 loop is CASSPGRAGGELFF. As DNA, the CDR3 is TGTGCCAGCAGCCCCGGAAGGGCCGGCGGGGAGCTGTTTTTT. The chain is built from TRBV14 and TRBJ2-2; D gene uncertain. The V end was cut by 4 bases, the J end by 7 bases, with 13 bases between. CDR1 SGHDN and CDR2 FVKESK come from the germline V gene. This CDR3 has 14 amino acids.

This clonotype was counted many times. This chain connects TRBV12-3 or TRBV12-4 to TRBJ2-5; 8 nucleotides line up with TRBD1. With 8 bases clipped from V and 5 bases from J, the junction kept 10 bases outside the gene matches. The CDR3 is 14 residues long. The DNA for the CDR3 is TGTGCCAGCGCCCGTGACAGGGGCTCGGAGACCCAGTACTTC. This encodes CASARDRGSETQYF.

This clonotype showed up just a few times. This chain uses TRBV6-5 with TRBJ1-3, with TRBD1 matching over 7 bases. The CDR3 loop spans 15 amino acids. With 6 bases clipped from V and 0 bases from J, the junction kept 5 bases outside the gene matches. CDR1 is MNHEY, CDR2 SVGAGI, per germline. CDR3 in amino acids: CASSRQGLSGNTIYF. The CDR3 DNA sequence: TGTGCCAGCAGCCGACAGGGACTCTCTGGAAACACCATATATTTT.

Only a few counts were recorded for this clonotype. The chain is built from TRBV10-3 and TRBJ2-1; D is unresolved. There are 10 residues in the CDR3. Per the germline V gene, CDR1 is ENHRY and CDR2 is SYGVKD. Trimming pared 10 bases from V and 7 bases from J, leaving 8 bases between. The CDR3 nucleotides are TGTGCCACCCGGACGAATGAGCAGTTCTTC. Translation: CATRTNEQFF.

Regarding this clonotype: One junction end disagrees with the germline gene, perhaps due to a read error. The chain links TRBV7-6 to TRBJ2-1; the match to TRBD2 covers 8 bases. Germline V gene lookup returns CDR1 SGHVS and CDR2 FNYEAQ. The CDR3 runs 16 residues. CDR3: CTSSQTSASSYNEQFF. CDR3 DNA sequence: TGTACCAGCAGCCAGACTAGCGCGAGCTCCTACAATGAGCAGTTCTTC.

As to this clonotype: This may arise from a read error, as a much more abundant clone is one base away. The rearrangement uses TRBV28 and TRBJ1-1; D possibly corresponds to TRBD1 (5 bases). Germline V gives CDR1 MDHEN, CDR2 SYDVKM. The CDR3 is made up of 18 amino acids. Deletions cut 2 bases from V and 0 bases from J, with 19 bases between. The CDR3 DNA follows: TGTGCCAGCAGTTTAAGAAGGGGTCGCCTGATCTTGAACACTGAAGCTTTCTTT. Translating it yields CASSLRRGRLILNTEAFF.

This clonotype was counted between two and nine times. The J gene is TRBJ2-1, the V gene TRBV5-4; D may be TRBD2 (5 bases). The V gene lost 4 bases and the J gene lost 2 bases, with 16 bases spanning the gap. CDR3 length: 16 residues. The germline gives CDR1 SGHNT, CDR2 YYREEE (reference sequence). CDR3 sequence: CASSGAPLAAYNEQFF. DNA for the CDR3: TGTGCCAGCAGCGGAGCACCTCTAGCAGCCTACAATGAGCAGTTCTTC.

The V gene is TRBV5-1, the J gene TRBJ2-1, with a tentative D call TRBD1 (6 bases). CDR1 is SGHRS, CDR2 YFSETQ, per germline. Between the trimmed V and J ends, which lost 4 bases and 3 bases, there was a span of 14 bases. The length of the CDR3 is 15 residues. The CDR3, as DNA: TGCGCCAGCAGCACCGGGACAACAAGCTACAATGAGCAGTTCTTC. Translation: CASSTGTTSYNEQFF.

This clonotype came up a few times. The V and J genes are TRBV4-3 and TRBJ2-2; no clear D gene. Per the germline V gene, CDR1 is LGHNA and CDR2 is YSLEER. CDR3 length equals 16 residues. Trimming shortened V by 1 base and J by 0 bases, and 9 bases separated the two germline ends. The CDR3: CASSQVRQANTGELFF. CDR3 bases: TGCGCCAGCAGCCAAGTGAGGCAAGCGAACACCGGGGAGCTGTTTTTT.

This clonotype was detected only a few times. The chain links TRBV6-2 or TRBV6-3 to TRBJ2-3; D possibly corresponds to TRBD2 (6 bases). The CDR3 spans 15 residues. Trimming pared 6 bases from V and 2 bases from J, leaving 15 bases between. In germline, CDR1 is MNHEY, CDR2 SVGEGT. This CDR3 is CASRGGGVNTDTQYF. DNA for the CDR3: TGTGCCAGCAGGGGAGGAGGGGTCAACACAGATACGCAGTATTTT.

This clonotype has a handful of counts. CDR3 sequence (DNA): TGCAGCGTACAGGGCGCGTCCAATCAGCCCCAGCATTTT. Its translation is CSVQGASNQPQHF. This sequence joins TRBV29-1 and TRBJ1-5; a possible D gene is TRBD1 (6 bases). Germline CDR1 and CDR2: SQVTM and ANQGSEA. The CDR3 runs 13 residues. V lost 6 bases to trimming and J lost 3 bases, with 12 bases between them.

Remarks on this clonotype: Given a much more abundant clone one base away, this may be a read error. This sequence joins TRBV12-3 or TRBV12-4 and TRBJ2-3; no clear D gene. Between the trimmed V and J ends, which lost 5 bases and 7 bases, there was a span of 22 bases. The CDR3 spans 16 residues. The CDR3: CASSPPGSGRVNTQYF. DNA for the CDR3: TGTGCCAGCAGTCCCCCGGGCTCAGGAAGGGTGAATACGCAGTATTTT.

This clonotype has a count of ten or more. The J gene is TRBJ2-5, the V gene TRBV7-2; 13 bases match TRBD2. The germline CDR1 and CDR2 sequences are SGHTA and FQGNSA. V was clipped by 4 bases and J by 4 bases; unmatched bases: 3. The CDR3 has 15 residues. This CDR3 is CASSSGTSGIETQYF. In DNA form, the CDR3 reads TGTGCCAGCAGCTCAGGGACTAGCGGGATAGAGACCCAGTACTTC.

This clonotype was counted ten times or more. This chain's CDR3 is CSAPGPSYEQYF. Written as DNA, the CDR3 is TGCAGTGCTCCGGGGCCTTCCTACGAGCAGTACTTC. The rearrangement joins TRBV20-1 to TRBJ2-7; D could derive from TRBD1 or TRBD2 (5 bases each). This CDR3 is 12 amino acids long. Deletions cut 5 bases from V and 1 base from J, with 9 bases between. Germline loops: CDR1 DFQATT, CDR2 SNEGSKA (reference sequence).

Many counts were recorded for this clonotype. The CDR3 DNA follows: TGTGTAACTAAACGGGACAGGGTGAGGAATGAGCAGTTCTTC. Its protein product is CVTKRDRVRNEQFF. The chain has TRBV6-2 or TRBV6-3 and TRBJ2-1, with 9 bases identical to TRBD1. The CDR3 has 14 amino acids. Germline CDR1 MNHEY, CDR2 SVGEGT.